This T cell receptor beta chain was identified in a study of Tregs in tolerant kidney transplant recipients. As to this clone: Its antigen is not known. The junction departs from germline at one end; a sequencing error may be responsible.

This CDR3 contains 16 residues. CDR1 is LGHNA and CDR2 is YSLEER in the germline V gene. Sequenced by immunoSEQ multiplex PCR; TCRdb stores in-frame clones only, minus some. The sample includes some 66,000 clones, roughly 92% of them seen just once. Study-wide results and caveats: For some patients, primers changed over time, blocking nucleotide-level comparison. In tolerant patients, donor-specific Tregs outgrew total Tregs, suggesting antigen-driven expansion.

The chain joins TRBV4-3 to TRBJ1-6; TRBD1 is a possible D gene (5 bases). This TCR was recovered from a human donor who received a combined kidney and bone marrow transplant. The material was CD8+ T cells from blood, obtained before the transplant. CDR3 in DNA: TGCGCCAGCAGCCGGATCGTGGGGGGTAGGGGTTCACCCTTCCACTTT. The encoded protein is CASSRIVGGRGSPFHF.